The rows below give T cell receptor beta chains drawn from one sample of a study of blood T cells in healthy people across ages. Each CDR3 protein is one row after TCRdb ran MiXCR on the 5' RACE reads. The sample contains roughly 550,000 distinct CDR3 sequences, about 24% of which appear only once. This same sample was also part of a study on T cells of mothers and their children.

The sequencing input was blood. The receptors shown here come from a boy aged 10-17 years in good health. Each CDR3 is given with its conserved first and last residue. D genes are given only for firm matches. Expanded clones get a size class; other rows say once, few or many, or leave the size out.

J gene	V gene	clone size	D gene	CDR3 protein	CDR3 DNA
TRBJ2-5	TRBV5-1	.	TRBD2	CASSSLAGGIRETPYF	TGCGCCAGCAGCTCCTTAGCGGGGGGAATTCGAGAGACCCCGTACTTC
TRBJ2-5	TRBV20-1	few	.	CSAESNTWETQYF	TGCAGTGCTGAGTCCAATACGTGGGAGACCCAGTACTTC
TRBJ2-7	TRBV5-5	.	TRBD2	CASTGTSGYEQYF	TGTGCCAGCACAGGGACTAGCGGCTACGAGCAGTACTTC
TRBJ1-5	TRBV6-2/TRBV6-3	few	.	CASSPLRSNQPQHF	TGTGCCAGCAGTCCTTTAAGGAGCAATCAGCCCCAGCATTTT
TRBJ1-6	TRBV2	.	.	CASSGEMQGLFAPGGLHF	TGTGCCAGCAGTGGGGAGATGCAGGGGCTCTTTGCTCCCGGGGGCCTCCACTTT
TRBJ2-7	TRBV6-5	.	TRBD2	CASSYARSGTSPYEQYF	TGTGCCAGCAGTTATGCTCGGAGCGGGACTAGTCCCTACGAGCAGTACTTC
TRBJ2-1	TRBV28	few	TRBD1	CASSLWGQGKDNEQFF	TGTGCCAGCAGTTTATGGGGACAGGGGAAAGACAATGAGCAGTTCTTC
TRBJ2-7	TRBV28	.	.	CASSPGTLTYEQYF	TGTGCCAGCAGTCCCGGGACACTCACCTACGAGCAGTACTTC
TRBJ2-1	TRBV6-2/TRBV6-3	.	.	CASSSPWDNEQFF	TGTGCCAGCAGTTCCCCCTGGGACAATGAGCAGTTCTTC
TRBJ2-3	TRBV7-2	.	TRBD2	CASRLSGTSGRGTQYF	TGTGCCAGCAGACTTTCCGGGACTAGCGGCCGTGGTACGCAGTATTTT
TRBJ2-4	TRBV7-9	few	.	CASSPGWEAKNIQYF	TGTGCCAGCAGCCCCGGCTGGGAAGCCAAAAACATTCAGTACTTC
TRBJ2-5	TRBV11-2	.	.	CASRSGTYYRRTEETQYF	TGTGCCAGCAGATCCGGGACTTACTACAGGAGGACTGAAGAGACCCAGTACTTC
TRBJ2-1	TRBV6-2/TRBV6-3	.	TRBD1	CASSSGTGAPPNEQFF	TGTGCCAGCAGTTCCGGGACAGGGGCGCCTCCAAATGAGCAGTTCTTC
TRBJ1-6	TRBV3-1	many	.	CASSQVAENSPLHF	TGTGCCAGCAGCCAAGTGGCAGAAAATTCACCCCTCCACTTT
TRBJ2-7	TRBV7-2	.	.	CASSLLDGPYEQYF	TGTGCCAGCAGCCTTCTGGACGGACCCTACGAGCAGTACTTC
TRBJ2-1	TRBV11-1	.	TRBD2	CASSLPGLLAELAYEGRAYNEQFF	TGTGCCAGCAGCTTACCCGGTCTGCTAGCGGAGCTCGCCTACGAGGGAAGGGCCTACAATGAGCAGTTCTTC
TRBJ2-1	TRBV4-1	few	.	CASRHSNRGYNEQFF	TGCGCCAGCAGACATTCGAACAGAGGATACAATGAGCAGTTCTTC
TRBJ1-2	TRBV9	few	.	CASTREGIGDYGYTF	TGTGCCAGCACCCGCGAAGGTATAGGGGACTATGGCTACACCTTC
TRBJ1-1	TRBV29-1	.	TRBD1	CSVGGQEAFF	TGCAGCGTCGGGGGACAGGAAGCTTTCTTT
TRBJ2-1	TRBV4-2	few	TRBD2	CASSLIGTSGSNEQFF	TGTGCCAGCAGCCTCATCGGGACTAGCGGTTCCAATGAGCAGTTCTTC
TRBJ2-7	TRBV29-1	.	.	CSVEDFGDEQYF	TGCAGCGTTGAAGATTTTGGGGACGAGCAGTACTTC
TRBJ2-6	TRBV6-1	.	.	CASSEAGLGANVLTF	TGTGCCAGCAGTGAAGCAGGGTTAGGGGCCAACGTCCTGACTTTC
TRBJ2-7	TRBV14	once	.	CASSPHAPGQSSYEQYF	TGTGCCAGCAGCCCCCATGCCCCCGGACAGAGCTCCTACGAGCAGTACTTC
TRBJ2-2	TRBV6-1	.	TRBD2	CASRSGGSNTGELFF	TGTGCCAGCAGGAGCGGGGGGTCGAACACCGGGGAGCTGTTTTTT
TRBJ2-7	TRBV12-3/TRBV12-4	.	.	CASSYRTFGEQYF	TGTGCCAGCAGTTACAGGACTTTCGGGGAGCAGTACTTC
TRBJ2-7	TRBV7-8	.	TRBD2	CASTILAGVSYEQYF	TGTGCCAGCACCATACTAGCGGGGGTATCCTACGAGCAGTACTTC
TRBJ2-5	TRBV10-2	few	.	CASSDKETQYF	TGCGCCAGCAGTGATAAAGAGACCCAGTACTTC
TRBJ1-1	TRBV5-1	.	TRBD1	CASSSGTGGPEAFF	TGCGCCAGCAGCAGTGGGACAGGGGGACCTGAAGCTTTCTTT
TRBJ1-1	TRBV27	.	.	CASRPGWENTEAFF	TGTGCCAGCAGACCCGGATGGGAGAACACTGAAGCTTTCTTT
TRBJ1-2	TRBV27	few	.	CASSFGSTYGYTF	TGTGCCAGCAGTTTTGGCAGTACCTATGGCTACACCTTC
TRBJ2-5	TRBV27	.	TRBD1	CASSPAGTGTQETQYF	TGTGCCAGCAGTCCCGCCGGGACAGGGACCCAAGAGACCCAGTACTTC
TRBJ1-1	TRBV30	few	TRBD1	CAWSGMTGGKAGTEAFF	TGTGCCTGGAGTGGGATGACAGGGGGCAAGGCGGGTACTGAAGCTTTCTTT
TRBJ1-1	TRBV12-3/TRBV12-4	.	TRBD1	CASSFLRGRAEAFF	TGTGCCAGCAGCTTTCTCAGGGGGCGGGCTGAAGCTTTCTTT
TRBJ1-1	TRBV28	.	.	CASRTDSSTEAFF	TGTGCCAGCAGGACAGATTCGAGCACTGAAGCTTTCTTT
TRBJ1-1	TRBV29-1	many	TRBD1	CSVATGIEAFF	TGCAGCGTAGCGACAGGGATTGAAGCTTTCTTT
TRBJ2-1	TRBV9	few	TRBD2	CASTRVAGGLNEQFF	TGTGCCAGCACTCGGGTAGCGGGGGGGCTCAATGAGCAGTTCTTC
TRBJ2-1	TRBV18	few	TRBD1	CASSPTGSILNEQFF	TGTGCCAGCTCTCCGACAGGGAGTATTTTAAATGAGCAGTTCTTC
TRBJ2-5	TRBV7-4	few	TRBD1	CASTEGQYGTQYF	TGTGCCAGCACCGAGGGACAGTACGGGACCCAGTACTTC
TRBJ2-7	TRBV6-2/TRBV6-3	few	TRBD2	CASSYSLGTSGRKRSYEQYF	TGTGCCAGCAGTTACTCGTTGGGGACTAGCGGGAGAAAGAGATCCTACGAGCAGTACTTC
TRBJ2-7	TRBV4-3	few	.	CASSQADSSYEQYF	TGCGCCAGCAGCCAAGCGGACAGCTCCTACGAGCAGTACTTC
TRBJ2-7	TRBV6-2/TRBV6-3	once	TRBD1	CASRLRSTGLPYEQYF	TGTGCCAGCAGGCTGCGATCGACAGGGTTACCCTACGAGCAGTACTTC
TRBJ2-7	TRBV21-1	.	.	CASSIHFQGSYEQYF	TGTGCCAGCAGCATTCATTTTCAGGGGTCCTACGAGCAGTACTTC
TRBJ2-1	TRBV5-6	.	TRBD2	CASSLFLAGSTYNEQFF	TGTGCCAGCAGCTTGTTTTTAGCGGGATCTACCTACAATGAGCAGTTCTTC
TRBJ2-7	TRBV6-6	.	.	CASKGDFYEQYF	TGTGCCAGCAAGGGAGACTTCTACGAGCAGTACTTC
TRBJ2-1	TRBV3-1	.	.	CASSQAAANEQFF	TGTGCCAGCAGCCAAGCAGCGGCCAATGAGCAGTTCTTC
TRBJ1-2	TRBV7-2	few	TRBD1	CASSPRGIDYGYTF	TGTGCCAGCAGCCCCAGGGGGATAGACTATGGCTACACCTTC